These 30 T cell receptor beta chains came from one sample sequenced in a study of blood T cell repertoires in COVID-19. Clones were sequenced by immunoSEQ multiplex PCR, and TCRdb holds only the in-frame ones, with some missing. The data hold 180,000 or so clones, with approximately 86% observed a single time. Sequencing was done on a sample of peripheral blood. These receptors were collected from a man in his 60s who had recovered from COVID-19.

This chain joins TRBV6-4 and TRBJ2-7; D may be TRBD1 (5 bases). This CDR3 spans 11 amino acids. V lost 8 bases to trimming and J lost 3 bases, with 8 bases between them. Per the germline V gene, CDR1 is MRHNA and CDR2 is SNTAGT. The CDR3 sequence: CASLRDYEQYF. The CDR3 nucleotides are TGTGCCAGCCTCAGGGACTACGAGCAGTACTTC.

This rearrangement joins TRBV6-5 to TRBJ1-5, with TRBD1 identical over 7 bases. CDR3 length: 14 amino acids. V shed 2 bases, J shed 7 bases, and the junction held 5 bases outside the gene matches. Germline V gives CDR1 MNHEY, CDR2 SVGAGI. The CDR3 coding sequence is TGTGCCAGCAGTTACGCAGGGGGAAGGCAGCCCCAGCATTTT. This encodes CASSYAGGRQPQHF.

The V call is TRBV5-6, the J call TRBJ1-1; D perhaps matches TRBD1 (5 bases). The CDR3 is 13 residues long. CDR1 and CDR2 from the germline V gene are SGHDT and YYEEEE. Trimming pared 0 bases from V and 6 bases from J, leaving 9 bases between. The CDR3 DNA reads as TGTGCCAGCAGCTTGGTACGGGGGGCTGAAGCTTTCTTT. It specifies CASSLVRGAEAFF.

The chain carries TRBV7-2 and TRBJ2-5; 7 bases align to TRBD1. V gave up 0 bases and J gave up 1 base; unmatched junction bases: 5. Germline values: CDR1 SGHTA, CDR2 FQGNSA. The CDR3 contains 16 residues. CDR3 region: CASSLATGLGQETQYF. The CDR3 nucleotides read TGTGCCAGCAGCTTAGCGACAGGGTTGGGCCAAGAGACCCAGTACTTC.

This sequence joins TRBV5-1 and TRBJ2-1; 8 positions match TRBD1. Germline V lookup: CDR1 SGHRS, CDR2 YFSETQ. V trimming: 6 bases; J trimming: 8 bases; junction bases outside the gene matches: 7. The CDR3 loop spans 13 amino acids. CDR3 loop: CASTRQGIDEQFF. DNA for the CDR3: TGCGCCAGCACCCGACAGGGGATAGATGAGCAGTTCTTC.

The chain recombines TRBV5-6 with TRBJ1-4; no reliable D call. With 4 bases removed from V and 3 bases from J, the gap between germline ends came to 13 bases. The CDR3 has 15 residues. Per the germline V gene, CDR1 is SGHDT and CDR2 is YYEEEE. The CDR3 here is CASSPLRVANEKLFF. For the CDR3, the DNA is TGTGCCAGCAGCCCCCTCCGGGTTGCTAATGAAAAACTGTTTTTT.

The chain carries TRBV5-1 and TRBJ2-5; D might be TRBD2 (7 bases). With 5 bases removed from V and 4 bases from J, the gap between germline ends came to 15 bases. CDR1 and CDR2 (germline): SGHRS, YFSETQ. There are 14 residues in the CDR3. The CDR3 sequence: CASRLWGGVETQYF. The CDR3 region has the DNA TGCGCCAGCAGACTGTGGGGGGGCGTAGAGACCCAGTACTTC.

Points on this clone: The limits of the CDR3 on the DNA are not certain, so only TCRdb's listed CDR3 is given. This CDR3 reads CASSQSGWGTGSYF. This chain uses TRBV14 with TRBJ2-7; TRBD1, the D gene given by the table, was not confirmed from the DNA. Counting both end residues, the CDR3 totals 14 amino acids. Germline CDR1 and CDR2: SGHDN and FVKESK.

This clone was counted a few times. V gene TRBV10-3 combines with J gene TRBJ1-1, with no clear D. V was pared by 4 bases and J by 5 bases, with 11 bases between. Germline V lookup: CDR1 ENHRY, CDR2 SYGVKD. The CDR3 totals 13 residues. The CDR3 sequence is CAISGTLRTEAFF. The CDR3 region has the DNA TGTGCCATCAGTGGGACTCTGAGGACTGAAGCTTTCTTT.

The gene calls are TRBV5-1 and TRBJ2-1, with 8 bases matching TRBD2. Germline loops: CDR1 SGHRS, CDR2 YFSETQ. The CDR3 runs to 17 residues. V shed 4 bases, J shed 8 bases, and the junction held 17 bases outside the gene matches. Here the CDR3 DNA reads TGCGCCAGCAGCCGGACTTTGTCGGGGGGGGCTTCGGATGAGCAGTTCTTC. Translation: CASSRTLSGGASDEQFF.

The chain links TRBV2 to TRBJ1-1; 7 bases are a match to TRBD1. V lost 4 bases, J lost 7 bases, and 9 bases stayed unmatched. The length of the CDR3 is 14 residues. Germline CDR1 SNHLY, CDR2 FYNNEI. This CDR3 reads CASSGTGTRNEAFF. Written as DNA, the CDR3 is TGTGCCAGCAGTGGGACAGGTACAAGGAATGAAGCTTTCTTT.

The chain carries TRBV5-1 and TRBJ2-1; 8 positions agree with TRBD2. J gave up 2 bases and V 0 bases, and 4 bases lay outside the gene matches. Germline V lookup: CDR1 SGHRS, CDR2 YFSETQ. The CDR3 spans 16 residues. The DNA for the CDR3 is TGCGCCAGCAGCTTGGTGATCGGGGGGGCCTACAATGAGCAGTTCTTC. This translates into CASSLVIGGAYNEQFF.

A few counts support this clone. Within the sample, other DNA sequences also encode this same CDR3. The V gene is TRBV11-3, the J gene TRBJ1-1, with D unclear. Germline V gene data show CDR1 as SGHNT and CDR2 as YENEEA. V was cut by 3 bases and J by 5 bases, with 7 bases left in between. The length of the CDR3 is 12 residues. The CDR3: CASSFSGTEAFF. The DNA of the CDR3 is TGTGCCAGCAGCTTTTCGGGAACTGAAGCTTTCTTT.

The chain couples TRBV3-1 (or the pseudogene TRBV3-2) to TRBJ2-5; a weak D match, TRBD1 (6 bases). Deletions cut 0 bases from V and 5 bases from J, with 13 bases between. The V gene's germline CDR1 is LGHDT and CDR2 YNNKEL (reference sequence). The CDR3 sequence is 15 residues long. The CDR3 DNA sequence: TGTGCCAGCAGCCAAGATCTGGGGGCCCGGGAGACCCAGTACTTC. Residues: CASSQDLGARETQYF.

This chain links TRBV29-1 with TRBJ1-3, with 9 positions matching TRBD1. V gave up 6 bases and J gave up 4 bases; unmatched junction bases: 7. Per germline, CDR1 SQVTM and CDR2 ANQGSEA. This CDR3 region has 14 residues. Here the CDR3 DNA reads TGCAGCGTAGATTACAGGGGGCAAGGAAACACCATATATTTT. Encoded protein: CSVDYRGQGNTIYF. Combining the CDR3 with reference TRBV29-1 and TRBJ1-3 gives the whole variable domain SAVISQKPSRDICQRGTSLTIQCQVDSQVTMMFWYRQQPGQSLTLIATANQGSEATYESGFVIDKFPISRPNLTFSTLTVSNMSPEDSSIYLCSVDYRGQGNTIYFGEGSWLTVV.

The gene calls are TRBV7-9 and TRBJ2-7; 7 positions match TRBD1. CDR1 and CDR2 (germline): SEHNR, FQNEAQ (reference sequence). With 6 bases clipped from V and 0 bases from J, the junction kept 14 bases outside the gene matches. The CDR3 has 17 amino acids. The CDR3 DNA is TGTGCCAGCAGTCCAAAACCGGGACAGTCTTTCTCCTACGAGCAGTACTTC. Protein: CASSPKPGQSFSYEQYF.

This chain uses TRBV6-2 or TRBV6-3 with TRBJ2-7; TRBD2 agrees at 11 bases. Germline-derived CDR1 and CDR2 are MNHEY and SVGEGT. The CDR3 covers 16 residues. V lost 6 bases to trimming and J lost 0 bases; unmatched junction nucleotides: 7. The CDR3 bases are TGTGCCAGCAGCCGAAGACTAGCGGGGTTCTCCTACGAGCAGTACTTC. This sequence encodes CASSRRLAGFSYEQYF.

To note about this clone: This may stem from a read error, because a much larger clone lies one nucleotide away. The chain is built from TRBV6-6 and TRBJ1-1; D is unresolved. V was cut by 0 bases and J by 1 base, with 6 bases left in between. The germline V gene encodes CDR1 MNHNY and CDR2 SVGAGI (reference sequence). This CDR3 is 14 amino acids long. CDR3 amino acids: CASSYSGGNTEAFF. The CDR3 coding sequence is TGTGCCAGCAGTTACTCAGGAGGGAACACTGAAGCTTTCTTT.

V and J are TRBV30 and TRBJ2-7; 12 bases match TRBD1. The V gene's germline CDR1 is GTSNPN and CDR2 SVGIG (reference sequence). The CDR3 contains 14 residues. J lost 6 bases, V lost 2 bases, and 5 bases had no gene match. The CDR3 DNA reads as TGTGCCTGGAGTCACCGGGACAGGGGGCTCGAGCAGTACTTC. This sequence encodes CAWSHRDRGLEQYF. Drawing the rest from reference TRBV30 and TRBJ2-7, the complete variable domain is SQTIHQWPATLVQPVGSPLSLECTVEGTSNPNLYWYRQAAGRGLQLLFYSVGIGQISSEVPQNLSASRPQDRQFILSSKKLLLSDSGFYLCAWSHRDRGLEQYFGPGTRLTVT.

The chain's CDR3 is CASSLNGGAYNEQFF. The CDR3 DNA follows: TGTGCCAGCAGCTTAAACGGGGGGGCCTACAATGAGCAGTTCTTC. The chain carries TRBV7-3 and TRBJ2-1; 8 bases agree with TRBD2. Trimming took 1 base from V and 2 from J; bases not matched to a gene: 1. The CDR3 covers 15 residues. Germline V gene lookup returns CDR1 SGHTA and CDR2 FQGTGA.

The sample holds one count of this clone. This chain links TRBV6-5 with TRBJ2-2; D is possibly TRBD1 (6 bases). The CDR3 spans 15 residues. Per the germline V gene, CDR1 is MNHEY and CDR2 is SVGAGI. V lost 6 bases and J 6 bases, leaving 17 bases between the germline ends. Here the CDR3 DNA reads TGTGCCAGCAGGCAAACAGGGTCTTTGTCCGGGGAGCTGTTTTTT. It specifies CASRQTGSLSGELFF.

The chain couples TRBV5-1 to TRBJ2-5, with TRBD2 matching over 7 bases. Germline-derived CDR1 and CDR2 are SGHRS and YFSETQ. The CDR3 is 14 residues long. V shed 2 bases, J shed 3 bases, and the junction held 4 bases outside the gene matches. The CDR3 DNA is TGCGCCAGCAGCTTCCAAAGCGGGGAAGAGACCCAGTACTTC. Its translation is CASSFQSGEETQYF.

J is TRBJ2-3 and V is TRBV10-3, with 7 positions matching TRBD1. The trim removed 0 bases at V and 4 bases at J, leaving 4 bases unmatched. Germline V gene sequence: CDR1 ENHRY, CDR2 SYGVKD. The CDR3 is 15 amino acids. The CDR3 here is CAISESTGWSDTQYF. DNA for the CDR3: TGTGCCATCAGTGAGTCGACAGGGTGGTCAGATACGCAGTATTTT.

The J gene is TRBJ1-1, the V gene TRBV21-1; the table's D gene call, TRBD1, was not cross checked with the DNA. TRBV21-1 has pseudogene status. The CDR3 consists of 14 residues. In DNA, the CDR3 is TGTGCCAGCAGCTTGGGGGCAGGGGGGACTGAAGCTTTCTTT. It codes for CASSLGAGGTEAFF.

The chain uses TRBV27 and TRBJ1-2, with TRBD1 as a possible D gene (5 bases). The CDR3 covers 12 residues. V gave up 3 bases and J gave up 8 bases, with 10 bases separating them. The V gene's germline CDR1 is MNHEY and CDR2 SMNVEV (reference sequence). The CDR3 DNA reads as TGTGCCAGCAGTTTGCCAGGGCAAGGCTACACCTTC. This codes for CASSLPGQGYTF.

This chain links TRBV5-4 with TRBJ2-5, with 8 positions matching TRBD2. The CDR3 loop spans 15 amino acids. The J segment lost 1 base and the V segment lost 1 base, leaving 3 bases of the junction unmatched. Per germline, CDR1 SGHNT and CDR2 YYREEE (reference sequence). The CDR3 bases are TGTGCCAGCAGCTTGTTCGCGGGGGGCCAAGAGACCCAGTACTTC. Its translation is CASSLFAGGQETQYF.

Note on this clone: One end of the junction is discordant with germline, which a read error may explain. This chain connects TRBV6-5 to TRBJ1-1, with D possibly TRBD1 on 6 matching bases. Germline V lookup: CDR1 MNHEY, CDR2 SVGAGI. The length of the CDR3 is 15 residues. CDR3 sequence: CASRYSTGLNTEAFF. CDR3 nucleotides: TGTGCCAGCAGATACTCCACAGGGTTGAACACTGAAGCTTTCTTT.

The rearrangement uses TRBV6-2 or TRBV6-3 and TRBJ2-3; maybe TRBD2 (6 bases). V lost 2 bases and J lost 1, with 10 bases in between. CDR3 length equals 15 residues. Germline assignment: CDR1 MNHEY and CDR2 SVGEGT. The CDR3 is CASSYPPGGTDTQYF. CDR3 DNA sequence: TGTGCCAGCAGTTACCCCCCGGGGGGCACAGATACGCAGTATTTT.

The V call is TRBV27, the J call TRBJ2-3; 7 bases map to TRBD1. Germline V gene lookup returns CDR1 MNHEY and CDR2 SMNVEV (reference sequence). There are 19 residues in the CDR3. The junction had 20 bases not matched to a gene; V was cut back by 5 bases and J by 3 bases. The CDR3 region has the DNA TGTGCCAGCAGTCCACACGCCTTCGACAGGGTTCCAGTGACAGATACGCAGTATTTT. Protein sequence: CASSPHAFDRVPVTDTQYF.

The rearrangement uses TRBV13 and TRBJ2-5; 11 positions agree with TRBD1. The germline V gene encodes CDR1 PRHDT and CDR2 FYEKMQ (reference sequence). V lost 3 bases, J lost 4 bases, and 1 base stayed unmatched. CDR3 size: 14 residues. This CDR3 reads CASSFGTGGETQYF. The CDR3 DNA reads TGTGCCAGCAGCTTTGGGACAGGGGGAGAGACCCAGTACTTC.